These 14 T cell receptor beta chains were all obtained from the same sample, sequenced in a study of T-cell memory formation after mild COVID-19. MiXCR, applied by TCRdb to the 5' RACE reads, yields one record per CDR3 protein. The sample lists 95,000 to 120,000 distinct CDR3 sequences, roughly a sixth occurring once. The sample comprised PBMCs or a T cell subset sorted from them (not recorded which). Every receptor here comes from a man aged 18 to 30 who had mild COVID-19 (a few samples of this study predate the infection). Cell type and time point are not known.

V is TRBV6-2 or TRBV6-3 and J is TRBJ2-5; a weak D match, TRBD2 (5 bases). Germline assignment: CDR1 MNHEY and CDR2 SVGEGT. The CDR3 covers 12 residues. Trimming pared 5 bases from V and 8 bases from J, leaving 12 bases between. CDR3 loop: CASSTTEGTQYF. As DNA, the CDR3 is TGTGCCAGCAGTACAACCGAGGGAACCCAGTACTTC.

The V and J genes are TRBV7-2 and TRBJ1-2; TRBD1 matches at 7 bases. Germline values: CDR1 SGHTA, CDR2 FQGNSA. The CDR3 extends over 15 amino acids. V was pared by 5 bases and J by 4 bases, with 10 bases of the junction left unmatched. CDR3 sequence (DNA): TGTGCCAGCAGCCCAAACAGGGGTTATAGCTATGGCTACACCTTC. Protein: CASSPNRGYSYGYTF.

This clonotype was seen a few times. The rearrangement joins TRBV30 to TRBJ2-7; no reliable D call. Germline V gene data show CDR1 as GTSNPN and CDR2 as SVGIG (reference sequence). This CDR3 is 14 amino acids long. V was pared by 7 bases and J by 2 bases, with 18 bases between. As DNA, the CDR3 is TGTGCCTTAAACAAAGGCAACCGACCCTACGAGCAGTACTTC. Translated: CALNKGNRPYEQYF.

The CDR3 DNA is TGTGCCAGCAACCTTGGATCCGGCGGTGGGTGGCAGTTCTTC. It yields the protein CASNLGSGGGWQFF. The chain has TRBV6-6 and TRBJ2-1; D gene unclear. Looked up from germline, CDR1 is MNHNY and CDR2 is SVGAGI (reference sequence). Trimming took off 7 bases at V and 12 bases at J, with 22 bases between the two ends. This CDR3 is built from 14 residues.

This clonotype was counted between two and nine times. The chain has TRBV6-5 and TRBJ2-2; the match to TRBD2 covers 14 bases. CDR3 length equals 16 residues. The trim removed 6 bases at V and 1 base at J, leaving 1 base unmatched. CDR1 MNHEY and CDR2 SVGAGI come from the germline V gene. This CDR3 reads CASRGLAGGNTGELFF. The DNA of the CDR3 is TGTGCCAGCAGAGGACTAGCGGGGGGGAACACCGGGGAGCTGTTTTTT.

This clonotype was seen only a few times. This chain's CDR3 is CASSQDRGSDQPQHF. Here the CDR3 DNA reads TGCGCCAGCAGCCAAGATCGAGGGTCGGACCAGCCCCAGCATTTT. The chain combines TRBV4-1 with TRBJ1-5; D is uncertain. The CDR3 is 15 amino acids. Trimming took off 0 bases at V and 7 bases at J, with 13 bases between the two ends. Germline-derived CDR1 and CDR2 are MGHRA and YSYEKL.

Only a few counts were recorded for this clonotype. The genes are TRBV4-2 and TRBJ2-3; D might be TRBD2 (6 bases). Germline V CDR1 and CDR2: LGHNA, YNFKEQ. Trimming took off 0 bases at V and 6 bases at J, with 13 bases between the two ends. The CDR3 loop spans 15 amino acids. CDR3 sequence reads: CASSQDRTTKDTQYF. In DNA form, the CDR3 reads TGTGCCAGCAGCCAAGATCGGACTACCAAGGATACGCAGTATTTT.

This clonotype was counted between two and nine times. The V gene is TRBV7-2, the J gene TRBJ1-5; D unclear. Germline CDR1 SGHTA, CDR2 FQGNSA. CDR3 length: 12 amino acids. The V end lost 3 bases, the J end lost 7 bases, and 7 bases lay between the germline ends. The CDR3 loop is CASSFDVQPQHF. As DNA, the CDR3 is TGTGCCAGCAGCTTCGACGTCCAGCCCCAGCATTTT.

Here the CDR3 DNA reads TGTGCCAGCAGCTTTGGCTTTGTTGCGGGGGGCCTAGAAGATACGCAGTATTTT. Its translation is CASSFGFVAGGLEDTQYF. This chain uses TRBV7-2 with TRBJ2-3; 8 bases align to TRBD2. The CDR3 runs to 18 residues. The V gene end was trimmed by 3 bases and the J gene end by 5 bases; junction bases not matched to a gene: 16. CDR1 is SGHTA, CDR2 FQGNSA, per germline.

This clonotype has more than one count but fewer than ten. The gene calls are TRBV5-1 and TRBJ1-1; maybe TRBD1 (5 bases). The CDR3 loop spans 17 amino acids. The V and J ends lost 0 bases and 1 base respectively, with 16 bases between them. CDR1 is SGHRS and CDR2 is YFSETQ in the germline V gene. CDR3 sequence reads: CASSLAVSGSGNTEAFF. In DNA, the CDR3 is TGCGCCAGCAGCTTGGCGGTCTCAGGGTCTGGGAACACTGAAGCTTTCTTT.

The chain is built from TRBV7-9 and TRBJ1-2, with D tentatively TRBD1 (6 bases). V was trimmed by 1 base and J by 8 bases, leaving 23 bases between them. Looked up from germline, CDR1 is SEHNR and CDR2 is FQNEAQ (reference sequence). CDR3 length: 17 amino acids. This CDR3 reads CASSLEGAAGAVSGYTF. In DNA, the CDR3 is TGTGCCAGCAGCTTAGAAGGCGCTGCAGGGGCCGTGAGCGGCTACACCTTC.

This clonotype was detected only a few times. The chain is built from TRBV9 and TRBJ2-7, with TRBD2 as a possible D gene (6 bases). Trimming took 3 bases from V and 7 from J, leaving 17 bases between them. The CDR3 runs 14 residues. Germline V gene lookup returns CDR1 SGDLS and CDR2 YYNGEE. The CDR3, as DNA: TGTGCCAGCAGCGGAACCGGTGGGGGGATTGAGCAGTACTTC. It specifies CASSGTGGGIEQYF.

The table lists this clonotype with a few counts. The chain carries TRBV10-3 and TRBJ2-7; D is perhaps TRBD2 (6 bases). The V gene lost 4 bases and the J gene lost 0 bases, with 7 bases spanning the gap. Looked up from germline, CDR1 is ENHRY and CDR2 is SYGVKD. This CDR3 spans 13 amino acids. CDR3: CAISGGDSYEQYF. The CDR3 region has the DNA TGTGCCATCAGTGGGGGGGACTCCTACGAGCAGTACTTC.

This clonotype was observed a few times. V gene TRBV29-1 combines with J gene TRBJ1-1; D gene ambiguous. Germline CDR1 reads SQVTM; CDR2 reads ANQGSEA. V was shortened by 3 bases and J by 4 bases, with 15 bases between the two germline ends. The CDR3 loop spans 14 amino acids. The CDR3 bases are TGCAGCGTTGATAGAATGGGCACACGCACTGAAGCTTTCTTT. Translated, it gives CSVDRMGTRTEAFF.